The 20 T cell receptor beta chains presented below share a single source sample, sequenced in a study of cytomegalovirus exposure and HLA in healthy donors. The study ran its PCR with 60 Vbeta and 13 Jbeta primers. Sequencing was performed with immunoSEQ multiplex PCR; in TCRdb, only in-frame clones are kept and a portion is missing. The data show fewer than 200,000 clones, about 81% seen once. Specimen: PBMCs. These receptors all stem from a girl between 10 and 17 years old in good health and CMV-seropositive.

This clone was seen a single time. The chain is built from TRBV6-1 and TRBJ1-1, with D tentatively TRBD1 (5 bases). Germline-derived CDR1 and CDR2 are MNHNS and SASEGT. Trimming removed 4 bases at V and 0 bases at J, with 9 bases between. This CDR3 has 14 amino acids. CDR3 protein: CASSVPGMNTEAFF. Here the CDR3 DNA reads TGTGCCAGCAGTGTACCAGGGATGAACACTGAAGCTTTCTTT.

The chain links TRBV1 to TRBJ2-1; TRBD2 is the table's D call, not checked against the DNA. TRBV1 is a recognized pseudogene. The CDR3 runs 16 residues. The CDR3 nucleotides are TGCACCAGCAGCCAAGGCGGGACGAGGTCCTACAATGAGCAGTTCTTC. It yields the protein CTSSQGGTRSYNEQFF.

This chain links TRBV5-4 with TRBJ2-1; tentative D call: TRBD2 (6 bases). The CDR3 length is 13 residues. Germline lookup yields CDR1 SGHNT and CDR2 YYREEE (reference sequence). Trimming left V 5 bases short and J 5 bases short, with 11 bases between. In DNA, the CDR3 is TGTGCCAGCAGTCCGGGACTGAACAATGAGCAGTTCTTC. It encodes CASSPGLNNEQFF.

The chain carries TRBV11-2 and TRBJ2-7, with unresolved D. Trimming shortened V by 5 bases and J by 2 bases, and 13 bases separated the two germline ends. Germline CDR1 is SGHAT and CDR2 is FQNNGV. CDR3 size: 14 residues. The CDR3 DNA reads as TGTGCCAGCAGCCCTGCAGGCCGCCCCTACGAGCAGTACTTC. Protein product: CASSPAGRPYEQYF.

This chain links TRBV30 with TRBJ1-2; D is possibly TRBD1 (5 bases). This CDR3 spans 17 amino acids. Trimming removed 2 bases at V and 4 bases at J, with 23 bases between. The germline V gene encodes CDR1 GTSNPN and CDR2 SVGIG (reference sequence). CDR3 sequence: CAWSRGGPGPSVYGYTF. CDR3 DNA: TGTGCCTGGAGTCGGGGGGGTCCGGGACCCAGCGTCTATGGCTACACCTTC. Filled out from reference TRBV30 and TRBJ1-2, the complete variable domain reads SQTIHQWPATLVQPVGSPLSLECTVEGTSNPNLYWYRQAAGRGLQLLFYSVGIGQISSEVPQNLSASRPQDRQFILSSKKLLLSDSGFYLCAWSRGGPGPSVYGYTFGSGTRLTVV.

This clone was observed a single time. This chain uses TRBV10-3 with TRBJ2-7; 7 bases map to TRBD1. After removal of 11 bases from V and 5 bases from J, the junction contained 12 bases not matched to a gene. There are 13 residues in the CDR3. The germline V gene has CDR1 ENHRY and CDR2 SYGVKD. CDR3 nucleotides: TGTGCCGGGTGCTCGGGACAGACCGACGAGCAGTACTTC. The encoded protein is CAGCSGQTDEQYF.

This chain uses TRBV4-1 with TRBJ1-3; TRBD1 is a possible D gene (6 bases). V lost 3 bases, J lost 0 bases, and 21 bases lay in between. Germline V gives CDR1 MGHRA, CDR2 YSYEKL. This CDR3 is built from 19 residues. The CDR3 reads CASSHPKRGSVRSGNTIYF. For the CDR3, the DNA is TGCGCCAGCAGCCACCCAAAGAGGGGGTCCGTACGCTCTGGAAACACCATATATTTT.

Notes on this clone: Other DNA sequences within the sample encode an identical CDR3. The chain has TRBV10-1 and TRBJ2-3, with TRBD2 identical over 7 bases. The ends lost 0 bases at V and 1 base at J; junction bases unmatched: 1. The CDR3 has 15 amino acids. CDR1 is WNHNN, CDR2 SYGVQD, per germline (reference sequence). Here the CDR3 DNA reads TGCGCCAGCAGTGAGTCACGGGGGGGCACAGATACGCAGTATTTT. This encodes CASSESRGGTDTQYF.

The chain is built from TRBV4-1 and TRBJ2-1; TRBD2 might be the D (5 bases). This CDR3 spans 16 amino acids. Between the trimmed V and J ends, which lost 2 bases and 4 bases, there was a span of 15 bases. CDR1 MGHRA and CDR2 YSYEKL come from the germline V gene. The CDR3: CASSQPAATGYNEQFF. The CDR3, as DNA: TGCGCCAGCAGCCAACCCGCGGCGACGGGGTACAATGAGCAGTTCTTC.

The CDR3 nucleotides are TGTGCCAGCAGCGACTGGCACTACGAGCAGTACTTC. It specifies CASSDWHYEQYF. V is TRBV2 and J is TRBJ2-7; D gene ambiguous. CDR1 is SNHLY, CDR2 FYNNEI, per germline. This CDR3 is built from 12 residues. The V end lost 6 bases, the J end lost 3 bases, and 9 bases lay between the germline ends.

The rearrangement links TRBV30 to TRBJ2-5; 7 bases are shared with TRBD1. The CDR3 length is 15 residues. The V and J ends lost 4 bases and 1 base, in that order; junction bases with no gene match: 9. Looked up from germline, CDR1 is GTSNPN and CDR2 is SVGIG (reference sequence). CDR3 in amino acids: CAWIGTERSQETQYF. CDR3 sequence (DNA): TGTGCCTGGATTGGGACAGAGAGGAGCCAAGAGACCCAGTACTTC.

The gene calls are TRBV20-1 and TRBJ1-2, with D tentatively TRBD1 (5 bases). This CDR3 is 11 amino acids long. Germline loops: CDR1 DFQATT, CDR2 SNEGSKA (reference sequence). V was cut by 4 bases and J by 5 bases, with 8 bases left in between. For the CDR3, the DNA is TGCAGTGCTAAAAGGGGATATGGCTACACCTTC. It translates to CSAKRGYGYTF.

The rearrangement uses TRBV5-6 and TRBJ2-3, with D hard to call. The V and J ends lost 5 bases and 1 base respectively, with 11 bases between them. Per germline, CDR1 SGHDT and CDR2 YYEEEE. The CDR3 has 14 amino acids. CDR3 sequence (DNA): TGTGCCAGCAGGTGGGCAGGCGGCACAGATACGCAGTATTTT. Amino acids: CASRWAGGTDTQYF.

The chain combines TRBV27 with TRBJ2-1; the D gene is possibly TRBD2 (7 bases). Germline V gene sequence: CDR1 MNHEY, CDR2 SMNVEV (reference sequence). V lost 4 bases and J 6 bases, leaving 16 bases between the germline ends. CDR3 length equals 15 residues. CDR3 sequence reads: CASSWGGLSGNEQFF. CDR3 sequence (DNA): TGTGCCAGCAGTTGGGGGGGGCTTTCGGGCAATGAGCAGTTCTTC.

V usage is TRBV27 and J usage is TRBJ1-4, with a weak D call TRBD1 (5 bases). Trimming shortened V by 5 bases and J by 10 bases, and 8 bases separated the two germline ends. This CDR3 spans 11 amino acids. Germline CDR1 reads MNHEY; CDR2 reads SMNVEV (reference sequence). The CDR3 DNA reads as TGTGCCAGCAGTCCCAGGGTAAAACTGTTTTTT. It yields the protein CASSPRVKLFF.

The genes are TRBV4-1 and TRBJ1-2; D is possibly TRBD1 (5 bases). This CDR3 comprises 13 residues. The V and J ends lost 0 bases and 12 bases respectively, with 14 bases between them. Per the germline V gene, CDR1 is MGHRA and CDR2 is YSYEKL. CDR3: CASSQDREEYHTF. CDR3 nucleotides: TGCGCCAGCAGCCAAGACAGGGAGGAGTATCACACCTTC.

The genes are TRBV7-2 and TRBJ2-7, with 9 bases aligning to TRBD1. With V trimmed by 5 bases and J by 0 bases, 14 bases remained unmatched. CDR1 and CDR2 (germline): SGHTA, FQGNSA. The CDR3 totals 18 residues. The CDR3 spells CASSKDRGLSGFSYEQYF. CDR3 coding DNA: TGTGCCAGCAGCAAGGACAGGGGCCTTTCGGGATTCTCCTACGAGCAGTACTTC.

DNA of the CDR3: TGTGCCAGCAGTCGGGGTGGCAATCAGCCCCAGCATTTT. Its protein product is CASSRGGNQPQHF. The chain carries TRBV28 and TRBJ1-5; D uncertain. V lost 5 bases to trimming and J lost 2 bases, with 7 bases between them. Germline-derived CDR1 and CDR2 are MDHEN and SYDVKM. This CDR3 is 13 amino acids long.

This clone was counted between two and nine times. The rearrangement uses TRBV6-1 and TRBJ2-7; D remains ambiguous. Germline V CDR1 and CDR2: MNHNS, SASEGT. CDR3 length: 13 residues. The germline V and J ends were trimmed by 8 bases and 0 bases, with 11 bases remaining between them. The CDR3 nucleotides are TGTGCCAGCCTCCTTCCGGGCTCCTACGAGCAGTACTTC. It yields the protein CASLLPGSYEQYF.

The chain carries TRBV28 and TRBJ1-5; no clear D gene. CDR1 is MDHEN, CDR2 SYDVKM, per germline. Trimming removed 2 bases from V and 0 bases from J, with 14 bases in between. The CDR3 extends over 17 amino acids. The CDR3 is CASSLEGRSGSNQPQHF. The DNA of the CDR3 is TGTGCCAGCAGTTTAGAGGGTCGTTCTGGTAGCAATCAGCCCCAGCATTTT.